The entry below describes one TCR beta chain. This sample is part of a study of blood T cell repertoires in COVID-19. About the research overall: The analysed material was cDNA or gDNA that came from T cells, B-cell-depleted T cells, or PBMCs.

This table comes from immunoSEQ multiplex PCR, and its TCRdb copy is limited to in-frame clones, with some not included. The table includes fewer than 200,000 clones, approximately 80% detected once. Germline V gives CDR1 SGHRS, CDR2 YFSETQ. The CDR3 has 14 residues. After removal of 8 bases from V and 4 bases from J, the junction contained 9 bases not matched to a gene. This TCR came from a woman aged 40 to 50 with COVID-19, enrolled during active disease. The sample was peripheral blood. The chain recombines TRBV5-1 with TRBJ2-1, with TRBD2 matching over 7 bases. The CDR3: CASRLGGEYNEQFF. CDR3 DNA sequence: TGCGCCAGTCGGTTGGGAGGGGAGTACAATGAGCAGTTCTTC.